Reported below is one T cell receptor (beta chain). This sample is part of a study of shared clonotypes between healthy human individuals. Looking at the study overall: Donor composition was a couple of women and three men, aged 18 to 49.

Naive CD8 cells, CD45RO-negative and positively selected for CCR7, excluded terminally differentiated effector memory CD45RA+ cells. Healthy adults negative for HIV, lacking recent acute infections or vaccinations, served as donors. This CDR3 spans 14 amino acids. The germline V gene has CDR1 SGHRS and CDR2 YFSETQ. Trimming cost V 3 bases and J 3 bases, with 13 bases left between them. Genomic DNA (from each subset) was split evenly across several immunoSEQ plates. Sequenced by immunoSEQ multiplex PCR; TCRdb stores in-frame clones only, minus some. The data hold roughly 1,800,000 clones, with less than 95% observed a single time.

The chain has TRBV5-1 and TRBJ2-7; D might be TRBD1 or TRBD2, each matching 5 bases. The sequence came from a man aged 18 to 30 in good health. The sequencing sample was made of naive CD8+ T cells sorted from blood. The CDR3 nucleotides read TGCGCCAGCAGCTCTGGGACGGATAACTACGAGCAGTACTTC. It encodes CASSSGTDNYEQYF.